This paragraph reports one TCR beta chain. Its antigen is unknown. Genomic DNA from each subset was divided evenly over several immunoSEQ plates. Profiling relied on immunoSEQ multiplex PCR, and the TCRdb table lists in-frame clones only, not all of them. The sample includes about 2 million clones, about 95% of them seen just once. The sample originates from a study of shared clonotypes between healthy human individuals. Study outcomes and limitations: An anticipated effect of sequencing depth on clonotype sharing among donors was recognized.

Per the germline V gene, CDR1 is SGDLS and CDR2 is YYNGEE. V was shortened by 0 bases and J by 4 bases, with 13 bases between the two germline ends. The CDR3 has 15 amino acids. As defined, naive CD8 cells were CD45RO-negative and positively selected for CCR7, with terminally differentiated effector memory CD45RA+ cells excluded. This chain uses TRBV9 with TRBJ1-1; tentative D call: TRBD1 (5 bases). The TCR originated in a man aged 18-30 years in good health. The sequenced sample consisted of naive CD8+ T cells sorted from blood. CDR3 sequence (DNA): TGTGCCAGCAGCGTAGTTCGGGGGATCGGCACTGAAGCTTTCTTT. Its translation is CASSVVRGIGTEAFF.